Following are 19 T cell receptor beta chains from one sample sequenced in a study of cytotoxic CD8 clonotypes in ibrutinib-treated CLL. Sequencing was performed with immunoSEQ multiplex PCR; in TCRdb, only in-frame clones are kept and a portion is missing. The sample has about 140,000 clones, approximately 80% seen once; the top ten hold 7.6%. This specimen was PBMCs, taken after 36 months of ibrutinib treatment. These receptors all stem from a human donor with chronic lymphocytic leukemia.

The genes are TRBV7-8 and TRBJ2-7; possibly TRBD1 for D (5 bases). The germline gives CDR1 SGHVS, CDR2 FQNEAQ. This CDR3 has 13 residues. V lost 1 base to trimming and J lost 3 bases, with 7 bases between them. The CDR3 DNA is TGTGCCAGCAGCTTAGGACAGCACTACGAGCAGTACTTC. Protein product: CASSLGQHYEQYF.

This CDR3 reads CASSPPTGTDTQYF. In nucleotides, the CDR3 is TGTGCCAGCTCACCACCGACAGGGACAGATACGCAGTATTTT. This chain joins TRBV18 and TRBJ2-3, with TRBD1 matching over 7 bases. J lost 3 bases, V lost 0 bases, and 0 bases had no gene match. CDR1 and CDR2 (germline): KGHSH, LQKENI. The CDR3 runs to 14 residues.

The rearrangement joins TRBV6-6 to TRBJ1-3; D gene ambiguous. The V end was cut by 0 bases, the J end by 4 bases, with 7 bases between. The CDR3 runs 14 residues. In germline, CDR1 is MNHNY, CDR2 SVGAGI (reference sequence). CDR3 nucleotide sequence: TGTGCCAGCAGTTACTCTGCGGCCGGAAACACCATATATTTT. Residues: CASSYSAAGNTIYF.

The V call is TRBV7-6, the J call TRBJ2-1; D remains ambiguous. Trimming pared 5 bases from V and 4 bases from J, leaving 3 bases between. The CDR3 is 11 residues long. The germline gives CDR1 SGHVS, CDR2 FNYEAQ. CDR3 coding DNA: TGTGCCAGCAGCCCGTACAATGAGCAGTTCTTC. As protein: CASSPYNEQFF.

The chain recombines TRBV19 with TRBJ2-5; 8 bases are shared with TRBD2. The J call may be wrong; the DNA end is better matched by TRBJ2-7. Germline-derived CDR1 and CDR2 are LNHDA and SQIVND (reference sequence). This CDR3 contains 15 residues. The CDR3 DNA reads TGTGCCAGTAGTATCGGGACTAGATCTTCGGGCGAGCAGTACTTC. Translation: CASSIGTRSSGEQYF.

CDR3 sequence reads: CASSLGGSGYSYEQYF. CDR3 sequence (DNA): TGCGCCAGCAGCTTGGGGGGCAGCGGGTATTCCTACGAGCAGTACTTC. The chain has TRBV5-1 and TRBJ2-7; D might be TRBD2 (6 bases). The CDR3 is 16 residues long. The V gene lost 0 bases and the J gene lost 1 base, with 14 bases spanning the gap. Germline-derived CDR1 and CDR2 are SGHRS and YFSETQ.

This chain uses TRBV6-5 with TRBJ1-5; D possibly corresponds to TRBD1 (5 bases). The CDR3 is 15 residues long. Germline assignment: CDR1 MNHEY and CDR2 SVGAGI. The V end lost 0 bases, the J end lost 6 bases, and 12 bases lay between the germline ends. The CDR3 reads CASSYSGAVIQPQHF. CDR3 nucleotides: TGTGCCAGCAGTTACTCAGGGGCGGTTATTCAGCCCCAGCATTTT.

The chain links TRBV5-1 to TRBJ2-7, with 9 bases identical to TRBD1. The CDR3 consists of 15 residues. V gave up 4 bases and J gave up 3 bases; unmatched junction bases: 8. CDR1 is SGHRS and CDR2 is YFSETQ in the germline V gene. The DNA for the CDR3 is TGCGCCAGCAGCCCCTCCGGGGACAGGGTCTACGAGCAGTACTTC. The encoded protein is CASSPSGDRVYEQYF.

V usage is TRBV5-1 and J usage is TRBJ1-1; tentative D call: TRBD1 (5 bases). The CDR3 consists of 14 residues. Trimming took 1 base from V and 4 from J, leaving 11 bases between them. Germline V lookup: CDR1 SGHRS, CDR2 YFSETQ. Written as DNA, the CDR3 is TGCGCCAGCAGCTTGTACCAGGGAGGCACTGAAGCTTTCTTT. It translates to CASSLYQGGTEAFF.

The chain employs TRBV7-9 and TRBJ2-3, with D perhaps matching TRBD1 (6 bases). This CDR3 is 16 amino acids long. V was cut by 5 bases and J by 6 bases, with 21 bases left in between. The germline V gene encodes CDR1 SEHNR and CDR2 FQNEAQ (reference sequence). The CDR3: CASSPDSRLPSDTQYF. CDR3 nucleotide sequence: TGTGCCAGCAGCCCGGACAGCCGATTACCGTCGGATACGCAGTATTTT.

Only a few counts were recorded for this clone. The CDR3 is CASSRDHNQPQHF. The CDR3 DNA reads TGTGCCAGCAGCCGGGACCATAATCAGCCCCAGCATTTT. The chain joins TRBV14 to TRBJ1-5; tentative D call: TRBD1 (5 bases). V lost 4 bases and J 4 bases, leaving 8 bases between the germline ends. The CDR3 is 13 residues long. Germline-derived CDR1 and CDR2 are SGHDN and FVKESK.

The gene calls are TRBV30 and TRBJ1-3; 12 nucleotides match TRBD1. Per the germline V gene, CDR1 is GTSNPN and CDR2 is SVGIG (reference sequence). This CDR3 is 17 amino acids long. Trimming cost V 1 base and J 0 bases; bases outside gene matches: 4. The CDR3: CAWSGDRGLYSGNTIYF. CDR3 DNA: TGTGCCTGGAGTGGGGACAGGGGGCTCTACTCTGGAAACACCATATATTTT.

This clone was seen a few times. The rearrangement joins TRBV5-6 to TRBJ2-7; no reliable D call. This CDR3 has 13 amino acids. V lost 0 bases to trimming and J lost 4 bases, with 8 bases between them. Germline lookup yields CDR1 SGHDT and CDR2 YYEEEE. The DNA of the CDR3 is TGTGCCAGCAGCTTGGGGGCTGGATACGAGCAGTACTTC. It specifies CASSLGAGYEQYF.

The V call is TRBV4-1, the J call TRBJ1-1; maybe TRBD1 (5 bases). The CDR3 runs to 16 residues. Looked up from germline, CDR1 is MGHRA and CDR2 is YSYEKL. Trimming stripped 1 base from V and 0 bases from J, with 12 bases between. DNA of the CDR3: TGCGCCAGCAGCCAAGGGGAGGGACTAATGAACACTGAAGCTTTCTTT. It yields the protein CASSQGEGLMNTEAFF.

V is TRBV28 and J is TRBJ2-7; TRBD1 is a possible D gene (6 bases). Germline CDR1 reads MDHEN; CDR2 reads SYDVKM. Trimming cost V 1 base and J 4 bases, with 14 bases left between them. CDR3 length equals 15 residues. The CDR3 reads CASSLSTNRDYEQYF. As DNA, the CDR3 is TGTGCCAGCAGTTTATCAACGAACAGGGATTACGAGCAGTACTTC.

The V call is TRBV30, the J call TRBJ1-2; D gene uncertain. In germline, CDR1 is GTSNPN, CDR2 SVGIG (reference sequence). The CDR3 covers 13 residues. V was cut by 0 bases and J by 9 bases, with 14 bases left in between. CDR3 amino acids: CAWSVVGFSSYTF. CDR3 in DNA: TGTGCCTGGAGTGTAGTGGGGTTTAGTAGCTACACCTTC.

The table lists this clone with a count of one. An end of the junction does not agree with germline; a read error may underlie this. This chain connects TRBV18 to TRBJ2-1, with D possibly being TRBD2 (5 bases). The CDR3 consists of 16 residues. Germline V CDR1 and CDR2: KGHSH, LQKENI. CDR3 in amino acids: CASSPRASGRYNEQFF. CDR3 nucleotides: TGTGCCAGCTCTCCACGGGCAAGCGGACGGTACAATGAGCAGTTCTTC.

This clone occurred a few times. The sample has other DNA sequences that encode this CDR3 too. Written as DNA, the CDR3 is TGTGCCAGTAGTATTGGGTCAGGTAAAGAGACCCAGTACTTC. It translates to CASSIGSGKETQYF. The chain carries TRBV19 and TRBJ2-5; D ambiguous. The CDR3 spans 14 residues. Germline V gene lookup returns CDR1 LNHDA and CDR2 SQIVND (reference sequence). Trimming removed 3 bases from V and 3 bases from J, with 11 bases in between.

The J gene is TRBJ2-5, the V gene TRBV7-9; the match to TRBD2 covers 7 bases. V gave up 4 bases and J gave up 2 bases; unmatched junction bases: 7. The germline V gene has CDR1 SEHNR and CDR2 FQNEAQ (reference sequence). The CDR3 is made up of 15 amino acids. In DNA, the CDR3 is TGTGCCAGCAGCTACCCTCTAGCGGCGCAAGAGACCCAGTACTTC. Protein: CASSYPLAAQETQYF.